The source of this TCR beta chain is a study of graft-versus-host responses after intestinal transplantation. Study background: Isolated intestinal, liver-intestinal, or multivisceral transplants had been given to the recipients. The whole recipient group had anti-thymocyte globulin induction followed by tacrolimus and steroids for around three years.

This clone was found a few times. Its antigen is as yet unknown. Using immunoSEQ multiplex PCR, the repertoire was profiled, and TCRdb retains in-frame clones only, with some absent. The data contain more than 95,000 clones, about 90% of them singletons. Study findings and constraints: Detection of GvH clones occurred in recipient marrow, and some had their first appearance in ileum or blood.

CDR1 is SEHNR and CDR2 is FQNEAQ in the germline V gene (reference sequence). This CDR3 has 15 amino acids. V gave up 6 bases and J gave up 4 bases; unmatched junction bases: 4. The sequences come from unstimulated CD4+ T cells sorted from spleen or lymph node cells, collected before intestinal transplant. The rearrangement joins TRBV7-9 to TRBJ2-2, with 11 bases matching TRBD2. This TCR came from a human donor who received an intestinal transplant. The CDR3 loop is CASRELAGVTGELFF. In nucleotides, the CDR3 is TGTGCCAGCAGAGAACTAGCGGGGGTCACCGGGGAGCTGTTTTTT.